This T cell receptor (beta chain) was documented in a study of Graves' ophthalmopathy and Graves' hyperthyroidism. As for this clonotype: Its antigen is as yet unknown. A junction boundary mismatches the germline segment, possibly from a read error.

Study-wide results and limits: Most expanded clonotypes from thyroid (those above 0.001 frequency) were also found in blood. The model flagged ophthalmopathy progression at more than 70% sensitivity and 72.22% specificity.

Looked up from germline, CDR1 is ENHRY and CDR2 is SYGVKD. The CDR3 extends over 11 amino acids. TCR beta CDR3 regions were amplified from RNA transcripts. HTBI primers were employed in first-round RT-PCR, then a second-round multiplex PCR followed. MiXCR, applied by TCRdb to the multiplex PCR reads, yields one record per CDR3 protein. The sample has more than 1,000,000 distinct CDR3 sequences, 36% seen once. Serum thyroxine and TRAb, along with clinical symptoms, thyroid ultrasound and orbital computed tomography, were what diagnosis relied on. The source material was peripheral blood or thyroid tissue (not recorded which). This receptor was taken from an adult man with Graves' hyperthyroidism. The V and J genes are TRBV10-3 and TRBJ1-5; no reliable D call. CDR3: CASSYDETQHF. The CDR3 bases are TGTGCCAGCAGTTACGACGAGACCCAGCATTTT.